These 30 T cell receptor beta chains came from one sample sequenced in a study of blood T cell repertoires in COVID-19. The data were produced by immunoSEQ multiplex PCR, yet TCRdb's version contains in-frame clones alone and is incomplete. Found here are some 150,000 clones, around 89% of them singletons; the top ten hold around 14%. Source material: peripheral blood. The receptors shown here come from a middle-aged woman with acute or convalescent COVID-19.

The J gene is TRBJ2-7, the V gene TRBV28; no clear D. Germline V lookup: CDR1 MDHEN, CDR2 SYDVKM. Trimming stripped 3 bases from V and 0 bases from J, with 21 bases between. The CDR3 sequence is 18 residues long. For the CDR3, the DNA is TGTGCCAGCAGTTTTAAGGCCCGGATGACAAAAAGCTCCTACGAGCAGTACTTC. It yields the protein CASSFKARMTKSSYEQYF.

The chain couples TRBV7-9 to TRBJ2-3, with 9 bases aligning to TRBD1. J gave up 1 base and V 2 bases, and 10 bases lay outside the gene matches. The CDR3 consists of 18 residues. CDR1 and CDR2 from the germline V gene are SEHNR and FQNEAQ (reference sequence). Here the CDR3 reads CASSLYMGDRARTDTQYF. In nucleotides, the CDR3 is TGTGCCAGCAGCTTATATATGGGGGACAGGGCGCGCACAGATACGCAGTATTTT. The full variable domain, with the rest looked up from reference TRBV7-9 and TRBJ2-3, is DTGVSQNPRHKITKRGQNVTFRCDPISEHNRLYWYRQTLGQGPEFLTYFQNEAQLEKSRLLSDRFSAERPKGSFSTLEIQRTEQGDSAMYLCASSLYMGDRARTDTQYFGPGTRLTVL.

The chain recombines TRBV15 with TRBJ1-2, with 8 bases aligning to TRBD1. Germline CDR1 reads LNHNV; CDR2 reads YYDKDF (reference sequence). J was trimmed by 3 bases and V by 6 bases; bases with no gene match: 9. The CDR3 totals 15 residues. For the CDR3, the DNA is TGTGCCACCAGACCTCGGACAGGGTCGTACTATGGCTACACCTTC. It yields the protein CATRPRTGSYYGYTF.

The chain employs TRBV10-1 and TRBJ2-1, with TRBD2 matching 8 bases. Germline CDR1 and CDR2: WNHNN and SYGVQD (reference sequence). CDR3 length: 16 amino acids. V shed 2 bases, J shed 2 bases, and the junction held 5 bases outside the gene matches. In DNA, the CDR3 is TGCGCCAGCAGTGAGGGCCCAGCGGGGGCCTACAATGAGCAGTTCTTC. Amino acids: CASSEGPAGAYNEQFF.

The chain carries TRBV4-2 and TRBJ1-4; D remains ambiguous. Germline CDR1 is LGHNA and CDR2 is YNFKEQ. V gave up 3 bases and J gave up 0 bases, with 11 bases separating them. There are 16 residues in the CDR3. As DNA, the CDR3 is TGTGCCAGCAGCCAGGCCCCCGTTGCAACTAATGAAAAACTGTTTTTT. This codes for CASSQAPVATNEKLFF.

This clone has just a few counts. The J gene is TRBJ1-6, the V gene TRBV3-1 (or the pseudogene TRBV3-2), with D perhaps TRBD1 (5 bases). The CDR3 sequence is 14 residues long. Trimming took off 4 bases at V and 6 bases at J, with 10 bases between the two ends. The germline V gene has CDR1 LGHDT and CDR2 YNNKEL (reference sequence). In nucleotides, the CDR3 is TGTGCCAGCAGCCTGCGACAGTTTAATTCACCCCTCCACTTT. As protein: CASSLRQFNSPLHF.

The gene calls are TRBV11-2 and TRBJ2-7; 7 bases map to TRBD1. Germline CDR1 SGHAT, CDR2 FQNNGV. Germline trimming cut 4 bases from V and 2 bases from J; bases unmatched to any gene: 5. The length of the CDR3 is 14 residues. In DNA, the CDR3 is TGTGCCAGCAGCTCCGGGACAGTAACCTACGAGCAGTACTTC. Amino acid sequence: CASSSGTVTYEQYF.

This chain uses TRBV7-3 with TRBJ1-2; the D gene is possibly TRBD1 (5 bases). V shed 2 bases and J shed 4 bases, with 14 bases lying between them. Germline CDR1 SGHTA, CDR2 FQGTGA. The CDR3 is made up of 15 amino acids. The CDR3 DNA reads as TGTGCCAGCAGCTTAGAACCCGCGCAGGGCTATGGCTACACCTTC. This sequence encodes CASSLEPAQGYGYTF.

This sequence joins TRBV15 and TRBJ1-1; perhaps TRBD1 as D (5 bases). The CDR3 is 16 residues long. Per germline, CDR1 LNHNV and CDR2 YYDKDF (reference sequence). Trimming removed 6 bases from V and 4 bases from J, with 21 bases in between. This CDR3 reads CATSPNPGGGFTEAFF. CDR3 DNA sequence: TGTGCCACCAGTCCGAACCCCGGGGGAGGGTTCACTGAAGCTTTCTTT.

The V call is TRBV7-9, the J call TRBJ1-6; the D gene is possibly TRBD1 (5 bases). Germline V gene sequence: CDR1 SEHNR, CDR2 FQNEAQ (reference sequence). This CDR3 region has 13 residues. Trimming removed 1 base at V and 7 bases at J, with 5 bases between. The CDR3 sequence: CASSLEGNSPLHF. CDR3 bases: TGTGCCAGCAGCTTAGAGGGGAATTCACCCCTCCACTTT. Looking up the rest from reference TRBV7-9 and TRBJ1-6 gives the full variable domain: DTGVSQNPRHKITKRGQNVTFRCDPISEHNRLYWYRQTLGQGPEFLTYFQNEAQLEKSRLLSDRFSAERPKGSFSTLEIQRTEQGDSAMYLCASSLEGNSPLHFGNGTRLTVT.

V and J are TRBV19 and TRBJ2-6; D is unclear. The V gene lost 5 bases and the J gene lost 2 bases, with 10 bases spanning the gap. The CDR3 consists of 15 residues. Germline loops: CDR1 LNHDA, CDR2 SQIVND (reference sequence). The CDR3 nucleotides read TGTGCCAGTAGTTTACACCTCCCTGGGGCCAACGTCCTGACTTTC. It translates to CASSLHLPGANVLTF.

The genes are TRBV7-9 and TRBJ1-1; the match to TRBD1 covers 10 bases. This CDR3 is built from 16 residues. Germline trimming cut 4 bases from V and 2 bases from J; bases unmatched to any gene: 7. Germline CDR1 SEHNR, CDR2 FQNEAQ (reference sequence). The CDR3 sequence is CASSWYGQGVNTEAFF. CDR3 DNA sequence: TGTGCCAGCAGCTGGTACGGACAGGGGGTAAACACTGAAGCTTTCTTT.

This chain connects TRBV28 to TRBJ2-1, with D unresolved. Germline CDR1 MDHEN, CDR2 SYDVKM. With 5 bases removed from V and 12 bases from J, the gap between germline ends came to 14 bases. The CDR3 spans 12 residues. CDR3 nucleotide sequence: TGTGCCAGCAGTCTCCTCCGAGGTGGGCAGTTCTTC. Its translation: CASSLLRGGQFF.

The chain links TRBV6-5 to TRBJ2-1, with a tentative D call TRBD1 (5 bases). Germline V gene lookup returns CDR1 MNHEY and CDR2 SVGAGI. The V and J ends lost 10 bases and 0 bases respectively, with 16 bases between them. This CDR3 comprises 15 residues. This chain's CDR3 is CATGQRRSSYNEQFF. The CDR3 region has the DNA TGTGCCACCGGACAAAGACGAAGCTCCTACAATGAGCAGTTCTTC.

V is TRBV10-3 and J is TRBJ1-1; 7 nucleotides line up with TRBD1. The CDR3 runs to 14 residues. Per the germline V gene, CDR1 is ENHRY and CDR2 is SYGVKD. J gave up 4 bases and V 10 bases, and 12 bases lay outside the gene matches. The chain's CDR3 is CATTGQGVATEAFF. CDR3 sequence (DNA): TGTGCCACGACCGGGCAGGGGGTGGCCACTGAAGCTTTCTTT.

This clone appeared once. The chain couples TRBV2 to TRBJ2-7, with 9 bases identical to TRBD2. This CDR3 is 16 amino acids long. Germline V CDR1 and CDR2: SNHLY, FYNNEI. V lost 3 bases and J lost 2; bases outside the gene matches: 8. CDR3 residues: CASSESPAGGPYEQYF. The CDR3 DNA sequence: TGTGCCAGCAGTGAGTCCCCTGCGGGAGGGCCCTACGAGCAGTACTTC.

J is TRBJ2-7 and V is TRBV5-6, with D maybe TRBD1 (5 bases). V lost 0 bases to trimming and J lost 4 bases, with 14 bases between them. The CDR3 totals 15 residues. Germline assignment: CDR1 SGHDT and CDR2 YYEEEE. CDR3 amino acids: CASSLGGFSGYEQYF. CDR3 sequence (DNA): TGTGCCAGCAGCTTGGGGGGCTTTTCCGGGTACGAGCAGTACTTC.

The chain combines TRBV7-8 with TRBJ1-2; 7 bases agree with TRBD1. The CDR3 contains 16 residues. CDR1 and CDR2 from the germline V gene are SGHVS and FQNEAQ. With V trimmed by 5 bases and J by 2 bases, 11 bases remained unmatched. Here the CDR3 reads CASSVRSQGVNYGYTF. CDR3 DNA sequence: TGTGCCAGCAGCGTTAGATCTCAGGGGGTAAACTATGGCTACACCTTC.

The genes are TRBV7-2 and TRBJ2-4; 14 positions match TRBD2. The CDR3 sequence is 22 residues long. Germline V gives CDR1 SGHTA, CDR2 FQGNSA. J was trimmed by 0 bases and V by 0 bases; bases with no gene match: 13. CDR3 DNA sequence: TGTGCCAGCAGCTTAGCCCTGGGACTAGCGGGAGCAGCTGCCATAGCCAAAAACATTCAGTACTTC. Amino acids: CASSLALGLAGAAAIAKNIQYF.

About this clone itself: At one end, the junction sequence differs from germline, possibly due to a read error. The chain couples TRBV7-7 to TRBJ2-2; 11 nucleotides line up with TRBD1. Germline CDR1 and CDR2: SSHAT and FNYEAQ (reference sequence). The CDR3 sequence is 15 residues long. The CDR3 reads CASSVGGQGAGELFF. CDR3 bases: TGTGCTAGCAGCGTAGGGGGACAGGGGGCCGGGGAGCTGTTTTTT.

V gene TRBV21-1 combines with J gene TRBJ2-7; the D call TRBD2 from the table was never checked on the DNA. TRBV21-1 is a documented pseudogene. This CDR3 contains 18 residues. The CDR3 loop reads CASSKSSRTRSRANEQYF. The CDR3 DNA reads TGTGCCAGCAGCAAAAGTTCTCGGACTAGATCCCGGGCTAACGAGCAGTACTTC.

This clone was counted a few times. This sequence joins TRBV11-2 and TRBJ2-7; TRBD2 is a possible D gene (5 bases). Germline lookup yields CDR1 SGHAT and CDR2 FQNNGV. This CDR3 spans 14 amino acids. V was trimmed by 4 bases and J by 6 bases, leaving 16 bases between them. The DNA for the CDR3 is TGTGCCAGCAGCTCCCGGGATATCCGGTCCGAGCAGTACTTC. Amino acid sequence: CASSSRDIRSEQYF.

V gene TRBV28 combines with J gene TRBJ1-6; tentative D call: TRBD1 (6 bases). This CDR3 comprises 15 residues. Trimming stripped 3 bases from V and 7 bases from J, with 13 bases between. Germline V gene lookup returns CDR1 MDHEN and CDR2 SYDVKM. The CDR3 reads CASSLENRENSPLHF. In nucleotides, the CDR3 is TGTGCCAGCAGTTTGGAGAACAGGGAGAATTCACCCCTCCACTTT.

The chain carries TRBV7-2 and TRBJ2-2, with 8 bases fitting TRBD2. This CDR3 spans 16 amino acids. Germline V gene sequence: CDR1 SGHTA, CDR2 FQGNSA. Germline trimming cut 2 bases from V and 1 base from J; bases unmatched to any gene: 3. This CDR3 reads CASSLNLAGNTGELFF. CDR3 in DNA: TGTGCCAGCAGCTTAAACCTAGCGGGGAACACCGGGGAGCTGTTTTTT.

CDR3 protein: CASSLAVKPRGEKLFF. The CDR3, as DNA: TGTGCCAGCAGCTTAGCGGTCAAACCCCGAGGCGAAAAACTGTTTTTT. The chain carries TRBV11-3 and TRBJ1-4; no definite D call. Germline-derived CDR1 and CDR2 are SGHNT and YENEEA. The length of the CDR3 is 16 residues. Trimming pared 1 base from V and 8 bases from J, leaving 17 bases between. Variable domain in full (rest from reference TRBV11-3 and TRBJ1-4): EAGVVQSPRYKIIEKKQPVAFWCNPISGHNTLYWYLQNLGQGPELLIRYENEEAVDDSQLPKDRFSAERLKGVDSTLKIQPAELGDSAVYLCASSLAVKPRGEKLFFGSGTQLSVL.

In this sample, this clone turned up once. The rearrangement links TRBV27 to TRBJ2-3, with 14 bases fitting TRBD2. Germline V gives CDR1 MNHEY, CDR2 SMNVEV (reference sequence). The CDR3 sequence is 17 residues long. The V segment lost 6 bases and the J segment 4 bases; nucleotides outside the gene matches: 9. The chain's CDR3 is CASRAEGLAGEPDTQYF. For the CDR3, the DNA is TGTGCCAGCAGGGCGGAGGGACTAGCGGGGGAACCAGATACGCAGTATTTT.

The rearrangement links TRBV9 to TRBJ1-4, with 11 bases matching TRBD1. This CDR3 is 17 amino acids long. CDR1 and CDR2 (germline): SGDLS, YYNGEE. V lost 0 bases to trimming and J lost 5 bases; unmatched junction nucleotides: 6. CDR3 in amino acids: CASSVEDRGRGNEKLFF. CDR3 sequence (DNA): TGTGCCAGCAGCGTAGAGGACAGGGGGCGGGGGAATGAAAAACTGTTTTTT. Combining the CDR3 with reference TRBV9 and TRBJ1-4 gives the whole variable domain DSGVTQTPKHLITATGQRVTLRCSPRSGDLSVYWYQQSLDQGLQFLIQYYNGEERAKGNILERFSAQQFPDLHSELNLSSLELGDSALYFCASSVEDRGRGNEKLFFGSGTQLSVL.

Here the CDR3 DNA reads TGCGCCAGCAGCCCCCAGACAGGGCCGAACACTGAAGCTTTCTTT. It encodes CASSPQTGPNTEAFF. The chain links TRBV5-1 to TRBJ1-1; 7 bases fit TRBD1. This CDR3 is built from 15 residues. Germline V CDR1 and CDR2: SGHRS, YFSETQ. The trim removed 4 bases at V and 1 base at J, leaving 7 bases unmatched.

The chain uses TRBV27 and TRBJ2-3, with D unclear. V was clipped by 5 bases and J by 5 bases, with 11 bases between them. The CDR3 extends over 13 amino acids. The germline gives CDR1 MNHEY, CDR2 SMNVEV (reference sequence). In DNA form, the CDR3 reads TGTGCCAGCAGTCTAATGACGGGAGATACGCAGTATTTT. Translation gives CASSLMTGDTQYF.

The rearrangement uses TRBV3-1 (or the pseudogene TRBV3-2) and TRBJ1-3; D is perhaps TRBD1 (6 bases). V lost 1 base and J 9 bases, leaving 16 bases between the germline ends. The CDR3 has 15 amino acids. Germline assignment: CDR1 LGHDT and CDR2 YNNKEL (reference sequence). The CDR3 region is CASSQGNRAGGTIYF. The CDR3 DNA is TGTGCCAGCAGCCAAGGGAACAGGGCTGGAGGCACCATATATTTT.